This paragraph covers one TCR beta chain sequence. The sample belongs to a study of beta chain features in type 1 diabetes. The authors reverse transcribed all of the isolated RNA, so sequencing captured expressed TCRB transcripts. The assay was immunoSEQ multiplex PCR, and TCRdb's table has in-frame clones only and misses some. The table includes about 230,000 clones, 9.6% detected once. A sort by CD45RO/CCR7/CD25/CD127/CD95/CD27 yielded CD4+ naive, central memory, regulatory and stem cell-like memory cells. Losses at the gene ends were 4 bases for V and 3 bases for J; bases not matched to a gene: 6. CDR3 length equals 15 residues. Germline assignment: CDR1 SGHRS and CDR2 YFSETQ.

Sequencing used naive CD4+ T cells from blood. This chain uses TRBV5-1 with TRBJ1-1, with 10 positions matching TRBD1. The clonotype comes from a woman between 18 and 29 years old in good health. CDR3 amino acids: CASSATGQGDTEAFF. The CDR3 bases are TGCGCCAGCAGCGCCACCGGACAGGGGGACACTGAAGCTTTCTTT.